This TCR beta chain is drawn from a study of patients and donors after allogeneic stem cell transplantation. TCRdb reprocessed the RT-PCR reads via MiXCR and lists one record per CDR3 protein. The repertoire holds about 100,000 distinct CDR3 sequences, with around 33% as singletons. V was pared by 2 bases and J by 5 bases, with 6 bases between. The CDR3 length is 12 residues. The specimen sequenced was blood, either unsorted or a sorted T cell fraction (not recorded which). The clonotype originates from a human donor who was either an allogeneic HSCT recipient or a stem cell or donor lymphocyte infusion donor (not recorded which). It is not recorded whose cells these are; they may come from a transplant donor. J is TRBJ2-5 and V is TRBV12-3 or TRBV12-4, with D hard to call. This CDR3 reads CASSLNKETQYF. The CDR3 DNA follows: TGTGCCAGCAGTTTAAATAAGGAGACCCAGTACTTC.